This T cell receptor (beta chain) was identified in a study of T cells in Graves' hyperthyroidism and ophthalmopathy (dated by TCRdb to about 2019). Notes on the research overall: Peripheral blood samples were taken at initial diagnosis, before any treatment was given. A discovery cohort of 95 to 100 patients, approximately 45 with Graves' ophthalmopathy and approximately 55 with stable Graves' hyperthyroidism, was used to find distinguishing TCR V-J signatures. Prospective prediction of ophthalmopathy was tested in an independent validation cohort of 18 to 20 hyperthyroidism patients and 17 patients who later progressed to ophthalmopathy. The approximately 100 discovery patients were randomly divided into training and test sets at a 7:3 ratio. In several Graves' hyperthyroidism patients, the study also compared T-cell repertoires from thyroid tissue with T-cell repertoires from blood. Once sampling was done, hyperthyroidism patients were given methimazole at a starting dose of 30 mg daily, whereas ophthalmopathy patients were given high-dose intravenous methylprednisolone. According to the paper, TCR Vbeta CDR3 sequencing was carried out on about 140 peripheral blood samples, which came from under 50 ophthalmopathy, 70 to 80 hyperthyroidism and roughly 17 progressor patients.

The TCR beta CDR3 regions were amplified from RNA transcripts. A first-round RT-PCR of the TCR CDR3 used the HTBI primer set with the Qiagen OneStep RT-PCR kit. A second multiplex PCR round built the libraries, followed by size selection and purification. Sequencing of the libraries was done on an Illumina HiSeq2000 using paired-end 100 bp reads. The authors processed their data as follows. SOAPnuke was used to process the raw data, throwing out any read that contained adapters or uncalled bases, had a mean Phred below 15, or lacked an exact constant-primer or identifier match. COPE v1.2.5 was used to merge the high-quality paired reads, and each unique nucleotide sequence was defined as a clonotype. MiTCR v1.1 was used to align the clonotypes against IMGT TRBV, TRBD and TRBJ reference segments. Only V-J combinations with frequency above 0.0001, covering 99% to 99.2% of repertoires, were analysed. The TCS score was defined as the ratio of F50 (clonal expansion) to E x V (chaos), calculated using BLOSUM62-based TCRdist between CDR3 peptides within each V-J. Welch's t-statistics and random forest reduced 514 V-J features to 10 to 15, which were used in a naive Bayes classifier (R e1071). TCRdb cleaned the public reads at Q25 with fastp, built clones with MiXCR and kept in-frame beta chains. Rows matching on CDR3 protein sequence are summarized as one entry with the most common DNA and genes. TCRdb, not the authors, supplied the V and J calls. A total of 600,000 to 650,000 distinct CDR3 sequences appear in this sample, around 15% of them only once. The top ten constitute 3.5% to 4% of the sample.

Stable Graves' hyperthyroidism was defined as no progression to ophthalmopathy during 18 months of follow-up. Hyperthyroidism patients were newly diagnosed, had a disease duration of under 2 months, and were aged 18 to 65 years. Patients with uncontrolled infections, other autoimmune diseases, pregnancy or lactation were excluded. Diagnoses relied on clinical symptoms, serum thyroxine and TRAb, thyroid ultrasound and orbital computed tomography. Ficoll-Paque density gradient centrifugation was used to isolate PBMCs from approximately 10 ml of fresh peripheral blood. Trizol reagent was used to extract total RNA, and RNA quality was then checked on an Agilent 2100 Bioanalyzer. CDR1 MNHGY and CDR2 SVAAGI were looked up in the germline V gene. Spanning cysteine to phenylalanine, the CDR3 consists of 16 amino acids. CDR3 DNA is the only sequence kept; it has 48 bases, read in frame from the first base.

This clonotype was seen only once. The target of this receptor is not known. A clone one base away is much larger, so this may be a read error. Summary of the overall study and its limitations: No statistical method was used to fix the sample size in advance, and group allocation was not hidden from the investigators. Most expanded thyroid clonotypes (frequency above 0.001) were also detected in blood, a finding suggesting that blood repertoires may reflect thyroid immune responses. In validation, the model predicted progression to ophthalmopathy a median of about 6.8 months before onset, with over 55% sensitivity and more than 72% specificity. In cross-validation, a model built on a 13 V-J signature told ophthalmopathy apart from stable hyperthyroidism with approximately 91% sensitivity and roughly 82% specificity, and in testing the same model reached 80%/75%.

Sequencing was performed on blood. The source is a woman aged 25 to 39 with Graves' hyperthyroidism. The receptor chain draws on TRBV6-9 and TRBJ1-2; TRBD1 fits 12 bases in the junction. In nucleotides, the sequence is TGTGCCGGCAGTTCCCGGGACAGGGGGCGTCTGAGGGGCTACACCTTC. The resulting protein is CAGSSRDRGRLRGYTF.